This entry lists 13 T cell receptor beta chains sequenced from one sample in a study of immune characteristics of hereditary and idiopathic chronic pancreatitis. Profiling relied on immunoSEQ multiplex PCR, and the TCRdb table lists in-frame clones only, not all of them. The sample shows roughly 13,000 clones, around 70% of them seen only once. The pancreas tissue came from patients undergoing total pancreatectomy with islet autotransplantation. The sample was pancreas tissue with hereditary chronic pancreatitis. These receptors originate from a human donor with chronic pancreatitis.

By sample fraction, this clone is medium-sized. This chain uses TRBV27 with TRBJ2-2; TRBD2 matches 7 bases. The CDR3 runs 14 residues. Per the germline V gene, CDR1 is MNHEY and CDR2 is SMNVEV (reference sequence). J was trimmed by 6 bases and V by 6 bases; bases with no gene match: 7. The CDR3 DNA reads TGTGCCAGCAGGTCGGGAGGATCGGCCGGGGAGCTGTTTTTT. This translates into CASRSGGSAGELFF.

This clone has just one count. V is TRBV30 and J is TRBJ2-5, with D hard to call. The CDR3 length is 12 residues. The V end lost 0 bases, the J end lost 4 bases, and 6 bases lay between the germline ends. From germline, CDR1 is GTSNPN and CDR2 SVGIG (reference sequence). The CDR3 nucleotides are TGTGCCTGGAGTGTATTAGGAGAGACCCAGTACTTC. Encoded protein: CAWSVLGETQYF.

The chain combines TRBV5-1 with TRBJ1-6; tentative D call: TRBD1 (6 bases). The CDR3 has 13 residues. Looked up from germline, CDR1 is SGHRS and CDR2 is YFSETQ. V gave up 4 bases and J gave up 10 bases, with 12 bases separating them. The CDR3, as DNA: TGCGCCAGCAGCGGCGAGGACAGATCACCCCTCCACTTT. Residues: CASSGEDRSPLHF.

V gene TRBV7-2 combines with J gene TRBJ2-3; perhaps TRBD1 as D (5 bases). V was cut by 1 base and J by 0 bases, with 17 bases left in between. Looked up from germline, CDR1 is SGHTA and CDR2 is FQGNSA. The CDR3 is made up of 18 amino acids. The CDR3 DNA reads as TGTGCCAGCAGCTTAGAAGGGTTCAGGACAACTAGCACAGATACGCAGTATTTT. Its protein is CASSLEGFRTTSTDTQYF.

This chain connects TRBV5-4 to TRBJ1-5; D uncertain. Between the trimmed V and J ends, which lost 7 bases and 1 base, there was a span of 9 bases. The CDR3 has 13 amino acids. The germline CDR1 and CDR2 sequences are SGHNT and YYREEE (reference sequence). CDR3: CASPSGSNQPQHF. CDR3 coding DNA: TGTGCCAGCCCCTCCGGGAGCAATCAGCCCCAGCATTTT. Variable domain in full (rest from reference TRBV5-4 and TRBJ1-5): ETGVTQSPTHLIKTRGQQVTLRCSSQSGHNTVSWYQQALGQGPQFIFQYYREEENGRGNFPPRFSGLQFPNYSSELNVNALELDDSALYLCASPSGSNQPQHFGDGTRLSIL.

CDR3 sequence (DNA): TGTGCCACCAGTGATGTCGGCGGGACGACCACCGGGGAGCTGTTTTTT. Translation: CATSDVGGTTTGELFF. The chain links TRBV24-1 to TRBJ2-2, with a weak D call TRBD2 (6 bases). In germline, CDR1 is KGHDR, CDR2 SFDVKD. This CDR3 has 16 residues. V gave up 3 bases and J gave up 4 bases, with 14 bases separating them.

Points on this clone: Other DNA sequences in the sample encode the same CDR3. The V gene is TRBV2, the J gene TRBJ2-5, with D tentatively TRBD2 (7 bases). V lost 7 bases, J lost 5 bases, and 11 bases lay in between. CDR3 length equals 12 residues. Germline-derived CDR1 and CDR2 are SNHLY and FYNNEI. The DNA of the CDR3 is TGTGCCAGCAACAGGGAGGGGGAGACCCAGTACTTC. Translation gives CASNREGETQYF.

The CDR3 spells CASSEVPQEGGYTF. The DNA of the CDR3 is TGTGCCAGCAGTGAAGTGCCCCAAGAGGGTGGCTACACCTTC. This sequence joins TRBV6-1 and TRBJ1-2; D unclear. The V gene lost 1 base and the J gene lost 7 bases, with 13 bases spanning the gap. CDR1 is MNHNS, CDR2 SASEGT, per germline. This CDR3 spans 14 amino acids.

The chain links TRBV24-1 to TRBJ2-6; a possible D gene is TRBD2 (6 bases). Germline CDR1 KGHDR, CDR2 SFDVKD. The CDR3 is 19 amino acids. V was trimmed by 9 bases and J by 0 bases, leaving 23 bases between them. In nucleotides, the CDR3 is TGTGCCACCCCTAGGAGGGCCGTAACTAGCCTCTCTGGGGCCAACGTCCTGACTTTC. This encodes CATPRRAVTSLSGANVLTF.

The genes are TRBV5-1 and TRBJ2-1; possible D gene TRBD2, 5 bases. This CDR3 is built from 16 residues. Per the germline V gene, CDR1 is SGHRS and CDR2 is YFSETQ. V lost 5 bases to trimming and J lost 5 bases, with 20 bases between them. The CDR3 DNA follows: TGCGCCAGCAGAGTGGGCTACGGGGTTCTTGACAATGAGCAGTTCTTC. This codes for CASRVGYGVLDNEQFF.

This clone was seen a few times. The CDR3 is CASSQDPRTGELFF. The CDR3 DNA sequence: TGTGCCAGCAGCCAAGATCCACGGACCGGGGAGCTGTTTTTT. The chain is built from TRBV3-1 (or the pseudogene TRBV3-2) and TRBJ2-2; D is ambiguous. This CDR3 comprises 14 residues. V lost 0 bases to trimming and J lost 5 bases, with 7 bases between them. Germline CDR1 and CDR2: LGHDT and YNNKEL (reference sequence).

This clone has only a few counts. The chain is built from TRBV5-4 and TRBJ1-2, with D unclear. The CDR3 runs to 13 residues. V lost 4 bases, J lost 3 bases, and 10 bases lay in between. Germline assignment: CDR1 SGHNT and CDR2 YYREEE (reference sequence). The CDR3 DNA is TGTGCCAGCAGCAAACCCGGGTACTATGGCTACACCTTC. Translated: CASSKPGYYGYTF.

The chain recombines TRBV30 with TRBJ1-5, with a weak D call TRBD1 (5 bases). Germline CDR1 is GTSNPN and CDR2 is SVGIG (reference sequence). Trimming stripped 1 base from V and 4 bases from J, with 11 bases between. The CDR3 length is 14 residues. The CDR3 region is CAWSGDVRNQPQHF. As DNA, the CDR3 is TGTGCCTGGAGTGGGGACGTCAGAAATCAGCCCCAGCATTTT.